Listed here is a single T cell receptor beta chain. Its cognate antigen is unknown. Trimming cost V 5 bases and J 0 bases, with 13 bases left between them. The CDR3 has 15 amino acids. From germline, CDR1 is SGHDN and CDR2 FVKESK. This record belongs to a study of cytomegalovirus exposure and HLA in healthy donors. Broader study findings: An analysis that was carried out later associated about 17,000 TCR beta sequences with HLA alleles at 0.05 false discovery rate. A likely sequencing artifact accounted for one observed cluster of highly shared sequence variants.

PCR used 60 Vbeta primers and 13 Jbeta primers. This table comes from immunoSEQ multiplex PCR, and its TCRdb copy is limited to in-frame clones, with some not included. The repertoire consists of 75,000 to 100,000 clones, with around 72% occurring once and the leading ten covering about 3.7%. The sequenced material came from PBMCs. The receptor was derived from a man between 40 and 49 years old in good health and CMV-seronegative. This sequence joins TRBV14 and TRBJ1-2, with D perhaps matching TRBD1 (5 bases). In nucleotides, the CDR3 is TGTGCCAGCAGCTTCGCTCAGACAGCTAACTATGGCTACACCTTC. Translation gives CASSFAQTANYGYTF. The full variable domain, its missing parts supplied by reference TRBV14 and TRBJ1-2, is EAGVTQFPSHSVIEKGQTVTLRCDPISGHDNLYWYRRVMGKEIKFLLHFVKESKQDESGMPNNRFLAERTGGTYSTLKVQPAELEDSGVYFCASSFAQTANYGYTFGSGTRLTVV.